This T cell receptor (beta chain) was sequenced in a study of T-cell memory formation after mild COVID-19. Background on the study: Largely donor-specific sequence clusters came from a couple of donors.

V was clipped by 1 base and J by 0 bases, with 10 bases between them. Looked up from germline, CDR1 is SGHDN and CDR2 is FVKESK. There are 16 residues in the CDR3. The table lists this clonotype with many counts. Constant-segment primers were used for 5'RACE, and the resulting TCR alpha and TCR beta cDNA libraries carried sample barcodes and UMIs. Each CDR3 protein is one row after TCRdb ran MiXCR on the 5' RACE reads. The data show approximately 300,000 distinct CDR3 sequences, 8% to 9% seen once. The clonotype comes from a man aged 18 to 30 who had mild COVID-19 (a few samples of this study predate the infection). Cell type and time point are not known. Specimen: PBMCs or a T cell subset sorted from them (not recorded which). The chain carries TRBV14 and TRBJ2-1, with D perhaps TRBD2 (5 bases). The CDR3: CASSQGTPSSYNEQFF. CDR3 DNA: TGTGCCAGCAGCCAAGGGACTCCGAGCTCCTACAATGAGCAGTTCTTC.